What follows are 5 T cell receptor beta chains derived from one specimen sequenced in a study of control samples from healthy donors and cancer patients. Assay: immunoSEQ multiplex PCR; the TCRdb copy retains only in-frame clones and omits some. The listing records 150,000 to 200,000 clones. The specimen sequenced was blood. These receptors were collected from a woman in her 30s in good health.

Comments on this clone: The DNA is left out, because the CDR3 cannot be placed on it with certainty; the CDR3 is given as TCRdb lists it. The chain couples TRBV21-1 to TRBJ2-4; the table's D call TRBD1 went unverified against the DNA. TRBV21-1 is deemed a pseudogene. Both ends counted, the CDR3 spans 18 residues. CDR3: CASSKWAQGSGTKNIQYF.

The CDR3 sequence: CASSQTGNSYNSPLHF. The CDR3 nucleotides read TGTGCCAGCAGCCAAACAGGCAACTCCTATAATTCACCCCTCCACTTT. J is TRBJ1-6 and V is TRBV5-4; D perhaps matches TRBD1 (5 bases). The germline gives CDR1 SGHNT, CDR2 YYREEE (reference sequence). This CDR3 contains 16 residues. V lost 4 bases to trimming and J lost 0 bases, with 11 bases between them.

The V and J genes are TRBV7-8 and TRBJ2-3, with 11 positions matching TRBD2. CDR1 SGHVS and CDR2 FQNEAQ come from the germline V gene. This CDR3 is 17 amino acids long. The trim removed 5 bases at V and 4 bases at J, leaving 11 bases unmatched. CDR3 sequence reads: CASSPPLLAGGPDTQYF. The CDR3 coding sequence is TGTGCCAGCAGCCCACCTCTCCTAGCGGGGGGACCAGATACGCAGTATTTT.

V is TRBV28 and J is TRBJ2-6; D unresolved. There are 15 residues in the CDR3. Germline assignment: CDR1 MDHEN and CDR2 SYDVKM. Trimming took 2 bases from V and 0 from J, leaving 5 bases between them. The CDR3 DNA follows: TGTGCCAGCAGTTTAAGATTCTCTGGGGCCAACGTCCTGACTTTC. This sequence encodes CASSLRFSGANVLTF.

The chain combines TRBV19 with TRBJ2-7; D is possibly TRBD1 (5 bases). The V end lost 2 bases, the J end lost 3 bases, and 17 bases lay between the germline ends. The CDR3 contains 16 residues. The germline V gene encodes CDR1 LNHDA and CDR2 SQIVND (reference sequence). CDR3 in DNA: TGTGCCAGTAGTATAATGTCGGTGAACACAGGCTACGAGCAGTACTTC. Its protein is CASSIMSVNTGYEQYF.